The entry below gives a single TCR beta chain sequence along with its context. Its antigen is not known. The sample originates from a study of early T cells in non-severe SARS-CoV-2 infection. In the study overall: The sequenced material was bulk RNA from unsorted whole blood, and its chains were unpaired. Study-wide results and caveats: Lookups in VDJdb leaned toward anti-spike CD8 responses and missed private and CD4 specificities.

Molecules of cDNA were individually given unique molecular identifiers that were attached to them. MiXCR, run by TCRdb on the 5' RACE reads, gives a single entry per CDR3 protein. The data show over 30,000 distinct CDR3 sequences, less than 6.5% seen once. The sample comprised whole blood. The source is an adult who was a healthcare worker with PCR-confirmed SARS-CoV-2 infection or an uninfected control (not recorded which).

The CDR3 DNA reads TGTGCCAGCAGCGGGAGGGACCGAAGCTCCTATAATTCACCCCTCCACTTT. Protein: CASSGRDRSSYNSPLHF. This sequence joins TRBV7-2 and TRBJ1-6; a possible D gene is TRBD1 (5 bases). V lost 5 bases to trimming and J lost 0 bases, with 14 bases between them. This CDR3 contains 17 residues. CDR1 and CDR2 from the germline V gene are SGHTA and FQGNSA.